The clone carrying this T cell receptor (beta chain) showed up many times. Its antigen is as yet unknown. During its preparation, the TCRbeta library received unique molecular identifiers. TCRdb independently ran MiXCR on the PCR reads; one entry per CDR3 protein. The sample has almost 500,000 distinct CDR3 sequences, 10% seen once. J lost 3 bases, V lost 1 base, and 5 bases had no gene match. The CDR3 totals 18 residues. Germline V gene data show CDR1 as SGHVS and CDR2 as FQNEAQ. The record originates from a study of T-cell reconstitution after alpha-beta-depleted transplantation in children. Study results and limitations: Diversity and T-cell counts at one year after transplant derived mostly from new T cells. About two months after transplant, alpha-beta T cells reportedly came from several hundred expanded graft clones.

V is TRBV7-8 and J is TRBJ2-5, with 16 bases lining up with TRBD2. Sequenced here: PBMCs, sampled before TCRalphabeta/CD19-depleted stem cell transplant. This TCR derives from a child aged 2-9 years with inherited bone marrow failure, due to receive a stem cell transplant. In DNA, the CDR3 is TGTGCCAGCAGCTTAGTTGAAGGGACTAGCGGGAGGGAAGAGACCCAGTACTTC. Amino acid sequence: CASSLVEGTSGREETQYF.